Shown below are 21 T cell receptor beta chains from a single sample sequenced in a study of Ad26.COV2.S vaccination and SARS-CoV-2 variants (dated by TCRdb to the early 2020s). The treatment or condition label here, explained by the study, means: 15 to 20 received Ad26.COV2.S at low or high dose, single or two shots; about 5 received placebo; per-sample allocation not given. For vaccine and placebo recipients, repertoires were sequenced using samples collected on day 63 after the first injection. The library came from the immunoSEQ multiplex PCR assay. The immuneACCESS repertoire file appears here via TCRdb, limited to in-frame rearrangements. These files lack a portion of the clones; in checked studies, under half of the deficit traces to unresolved V genes, and the cause of the others is not known. Present in this sample are around 400,000 clones, roughly 90% of which were seen just once. Around 2% of the sample belongs to the ten largest clones.

The sample consisted of peripheral blood, taken in a trial of Ad26.COV2.S vaccine versus placebo. All receptors derive from a person between 18 and 65 years old who received the Ad26.COV2.S COVID-19 vaccine or a placebo.

This CDR3 reads CASSQESSGYYEQYF. In DNA form, the CDR3 reads TGTGCCAGCAGCCAAGAGTCTAGCGGTTACTACGAGCAGTACTTC. The rearrangement joins TRBV4-2 to TRBJ2-7; 7 bases are a match to TRBD2. CDR1 is LGHNA and CDR2 is YNFKEQ in the germline V gene. The CDR3 length is 15 residues. The ends lost 0 bases at V and 3 bases at J; junction bases unmatched: 5.

The V and J genes are TRBV11-3 and TRBJ2-3; TRBD1 is a possible D gene (6 bases). With 1 base removed from V and 5 bases from J, the gap between germline ends came to 13 bases. The CDR3 length is 15 residues. Germline V CDR1 and CDR2: SGHNT, YENEEA. Here the CDR3 DNA reads TGTGCCAGCAGCTTAGCTGCAGGGGTAGGAGATACGCAGTATTTT. It yields the protein CASSLAAGVGDTQYF.

This CDR3 is CASSKDRVNEKLFF. The CDR3 nucleotides are TGTGCCAGCAGTAAGGACAGGGTGAATGAAAAACTGTTTTTT. The chain joins TRBV6-6 to TRBJ1-4; 8 nucleotides agree with TRBD1. Losses at the gene ends were 5 bases for V and 5 bases for J; bases not matched to a gene: 4. Per germline, CDR1 MNHNY and CDR2 SVGAGI (reference sequence). The CDR3 covers 14 residues.

The chain links TRBV4-1 to TRBJ1-4, with TRBD1 as a possible D gene (6 bases). This CDR3 has 17 residues. V lost 0 bases to trimming and J lost 1 base, with 12 bases between them. CDR1 is MGHRA and CDR2 is YSYEKL in the germline V gene. The CDR3 region is CASSQERGGVTNEKLFF. The CDR3 coding sequence is TGCGCCAGCAGCCAAGAGAGGGGGGGGGTAACTAATGAAAAACTGTTTTTT.

This clone has just one count. V gene TRBV2 combines with J gene TRBJ1-2; D remains unclear. Trimming pared 7 bases from V and 6 bases from J, leaving 12 bases between. Germline loops: CDR1 SNHLY, CDR2 FYNNEI. CDR3 size: 12 residues. Written as DNA, the CDR3 is TGTGCCAGCAATTTACGGAGGGATGGCTACACCTTC. It is translated as CASNLRRDGYTF.

The genes are TRBV11-2 and TRBJ1-2; D uncertain. CDR3 length: 15 residues. Germline assignment: CDR1 SGHAT and CDR2 FQNNGV. The ends were cut back, 5 bases at V and 3 bases at J, with 16 bases in the middle. The chain's CDR3 is CASSQRQQLYYGYTF. The CDR3 nucleotides read TGTGCCAGCAGCCAGAGGCAACAGCTCTACTATGGCTACACCTTC.

The J gene is TRBJ2-1, the V gene TRBV28; the D is unclear. This CDR3 region has 12 residues. Germline V gives CDR1 MDHEN, CDR2 SYDVKM. V was shortened by 2 bases and J by 6 bases, with 5 bases between the two germline ends. The CDR3 DNA reads as TGTGCCAGCAGTTTAAGTAGCAATGAGCAGTTCTTC. Translation: CASSLSSNEQFF.

The chain employs TRBV19 and TRBJ2-2; no definite D call. The CDR3 runs 16 residues. Trimming removed 1 base from V and 6 bases from J, with 15 bases in between. The germline CDR1 and CDR2 sequences are LNHDA and SQIVND (reference sequence). The CDR3 sequence is CASSIAWQVNAGELFF. In DNA, the CDR3 is TGTGCCAGTAGTATAGCATGGCAGGTCAACGCCGGGGAGCTGTTTTTT.

V is TRBV3-1 (or the pseudogene TRBV3-2) and J is TRBJ2-7; D call uncertain. CDR3 size: 16 residues. Germline assignment: CDR1 LGHDT and CDR2 YNNKEL (reference sequence). Trimming removed 1 base from V and 0 bases from J, with 13 bases in between. This chain's CDR3 is CASSQASSRSSYEQYF. DNA for the CDR3: TGTGCCAGCAGCCAAGCGTCCTCCAGAAGCTCCTACGAGCAGTACTTC.

The genes are TRBV21-1 and TRBJ2-1; the table's D gene call, TRBD1, was not cross checked with the DNA. TRBV21-1 is a recognized pseudogene. This CDR3 is 14 amino acids long. CDR3 nucleotide sequence: TGTGCCAGCAGCAGACAGGGGTGTTACAATGAGCAGTTCTTC. Amino acid sequence: CASSRQGCYNEQFF.

This clone has just a few counts. This sequence joins TRBV28 and TRBJ2-2; no firm D call. The CDR3 is made up of 14 amino acids. Deletions cut 5 bases from V and 6 bases from J, with 13 bases between. The germline V gene has CDR1 MDHEN and CDR2 SYDVKM. This chain's CDR3 is CASSPHTAPGELFF. Here the CDR3 DNA reads TGTGCCAGCAGTCCGCATACAGCCCCCGGGGAGCTGTTTTTT. The full variable domain, in which reference TRBV28 and TRBJ2-2 provide the parts outside the CDR3, is DVKVTQSSRYLVKRTGEKVFLECVQDMDHENMFWYRQDPGLGLRLIYFSYDVKMKEKGDIPEGYSVSREKKERFSLILESASTNQTSMYLCASSPHTAPGELFFGEGSRLTVL.

The table lists this clone with a count of one. The rearrangement links TRBV5-5 to TRBJ2-7; TRBD2 matches 8 bases. Unmatched junction bases numbered 9, after V lost 2 bases and J lost 5 bases. This CDR3 has 15 amino acids. The germline gives CDR1 SGHKS, CDR2 YYEKEE (reference sequence). The CDR3 region is CASSFPGTRSNEQYF. CDR3 sequence (DNA): TGTGCCAGCAGCTTCCCCGGGACTAGGTCTAACGAGCAGTACTTC. The full variable domain, with the rest looked up from reference TRBV5-5 and TRBJ2-7, is DAGVTQSPTHLIKTRGQQVTLRCSPISGHKSVSWYQQVLGQGPQFIFQYYEKEERGRGNFPDRFSARQFPNYSSELNVNALLLGDSALYLCASSFPGTRSNEQYFGPGTRLTVT.

The V call is TRBV5-4, the J call TRBJ2-7; 9 positions match TRBD2. Germline assignment: CDR1 SGHNT and CDR2 YYREEE (reference sequence). CDR3 size: 13 residues. Unmatched junction bases numbered 5, after V lost 4 bases and J lost 6 bases. The CDR3 sequence is CASSTLAGFEQYF. CDR3 in DNA: TGTGCCAGCAGCACCCTAGCGGGATTCGAGCAGTACTTC. Complete variable domain (other parts from reference TRBV5-4 and TRBJ2-7): ETGVTQSPTHLIKTRGQQVTLRCSSQSGHNTVSWYQQALGQGPQFIFQYYREEENGRGNFPPRFSGLQFPNYSSELNVNALELDDSALYLCASSTLAGFEQYFGPGTRLTVT.

V and J are TRBV7-2 and TRBJ1-4, with D uncertain. V was cut by 6 bases and J by 5 bases, with 16 bases left in between. Looked up from germline, CDR1 is SGHTA and CDR2 is FQGNSA. The CDR3 spans 15 residues. CDR3 DNA sequence: TGTGCCAGCAGAAGAACCGCCACAGTGAATGAAAAACTGTTTTTT. Its protein is CASRRTATVNEKLFF.

This clone has just a few counts. V gene TRBV29-1 combines with J gene TRBJ1-1; D unresolved. Trimming cost V 4 bases and J 5 bases, with 14 bases left between them. This CDR3 is built from 13 residues. Germline V CDR1 and CDR2: SQVTM, ANQGSEA. As DNA, the CDR3 is TGCAGCGTTGTCCCCTTCATAGGGACTGAAGCTTTCTTT. It specifies CSVVPFIGTEAFF.

Points on this clone: This sample also contains other DNA sequences that code for the same CDR3. DNA for the CDR3: TGTGCCAGCAGTTACTGGGGGACTGAAGCTTTCTTT. This codes for CASSYWGTEAFF. The chain employs TRBV6-6 and TRBJ1-1; D may be TRBD1 (5 bases). The CDR3 runs 12 residues. Germline V gene lookup returns CDR1 MNHNY and CDR2 SVGAGI (reference sequence). Trimming cost V 1 base and J 5 bases, with 5 bases left between them.

V gene TRBV9 combines with J gene TRBJ1-6; TRBD1 might be the D (6 bases). CDR3 length equals 14 residues. V gave up 0 bases and J gave up 10 bases, with 11 bases separating them. Germline V gene data show CDR1 as SGDLS and CDR2 as YYNGEE. CDR3 residues: CASSVEGGNSPLHF. DNA for the CDR3: TGTGCCAGCAGCGTAGAGGGGGGGAACTCACCCCTCCACTTT.

The V and J genes are TRBV6-6 and TRBJ2-5, with D possibly TRBD2 on 6 matching bases. The CDR3 runs 11 residues. V was clipped by 6 bases and J by 9 bases, with 11 bases between them. Germline V lookup: CDR1 MNHNY, CDR2 SVGAGI (reference sequence). The DNA of the CDR3 is TGTGCCAGCAGCCTTGGGGGGTCCCAGTACTTC. Translation: CASSLGGSQYF.

The chain links TRBV28 to TRBJ1-2; D is possibly TRBD1 (6 bases). Germline V gene lookup returns CDR1 MDHEN and CDR2 SYDVKM. Deletions cut 3 bases from V and 4 bases from J, with 12 bases between. The CDR3 contains 14 residues. The CDR3 DNA reads as TGTGCCAGCAGTTTCAGGGGAGAGGGCTATGGCTACACCTTC. Encoded protein: CASSFRGEGYGYTF.

This chain joins TRBV2 and TRBJ2-5; possibly TRBD1 for D (6 bases). With 7 bases removed from V and 0 bases from J, the gap between germline ends came to 12 bases. The CDR3 covers 14 residues. CDR1 is SNHLY, CDR2 FYNNEI, per germline. CDR3 amino acids: CASIRGRYQETQYF. In nucleotides, the CDR3 is TGTGCCAGCATCAGGGGACGGTACCAAGAGACCCAGTACTTC.

As regards this clone: Other nucleotide sequences from this sample produce the same CDR3. The chain has TRBV5-1 and TRBJ1-1; the D is unclear. This CDR3 region has 13 residues. Germline V lookup: CDR1 SGHRS, CDR2 YFSETQ. Trimming took 4 bases from V and 8 from J, leaving 15 bases between them. The DNA of the CDR3 is TGCGCCAGCAGCGCGACGGGAGCTACCGAAGCTTTCTTT. Translated, it gives CASSATGATEAFF.